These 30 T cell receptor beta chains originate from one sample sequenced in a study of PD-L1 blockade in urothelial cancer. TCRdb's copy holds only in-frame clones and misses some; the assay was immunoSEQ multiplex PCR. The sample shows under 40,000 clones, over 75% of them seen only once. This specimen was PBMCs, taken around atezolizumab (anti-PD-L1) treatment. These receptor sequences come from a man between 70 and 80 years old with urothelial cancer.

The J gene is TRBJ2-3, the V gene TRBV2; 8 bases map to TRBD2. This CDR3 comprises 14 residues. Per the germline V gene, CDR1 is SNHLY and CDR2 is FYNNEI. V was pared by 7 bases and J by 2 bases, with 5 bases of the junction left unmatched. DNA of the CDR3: TGTGCCAGCAAAGTAGCGGGGTACACAGATACGCAGTATTTT. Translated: CASKVAGYTDTQYF. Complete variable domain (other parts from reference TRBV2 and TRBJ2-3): EPEVTQTPSHQVTQMGQEVILRCVPISNHLYFYWYRQILGQKVEFLVSFYNNEISEKSEIFDDQFSVERPDGSNFTLKIRSTKLEDSAMYFCASKVAGYTDTQYFGPGTRLTVL.

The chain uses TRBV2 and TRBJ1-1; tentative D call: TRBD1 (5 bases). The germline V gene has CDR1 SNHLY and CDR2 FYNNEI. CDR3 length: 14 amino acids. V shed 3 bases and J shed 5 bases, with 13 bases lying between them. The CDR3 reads CASSEGQGGTEAFF. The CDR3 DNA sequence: TGTGCCAGCAGTGAGGGGCAGGGAGGGACTGAAGCTTTCTTT.

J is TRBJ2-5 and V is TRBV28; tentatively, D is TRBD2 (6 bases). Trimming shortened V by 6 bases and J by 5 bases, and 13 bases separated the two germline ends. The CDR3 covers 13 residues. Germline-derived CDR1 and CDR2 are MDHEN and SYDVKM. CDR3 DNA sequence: TGTGCCAGCAGACTGGGTAGCGGTGAGACCCAGTACTTC. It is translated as CASRLGSGETQYF.

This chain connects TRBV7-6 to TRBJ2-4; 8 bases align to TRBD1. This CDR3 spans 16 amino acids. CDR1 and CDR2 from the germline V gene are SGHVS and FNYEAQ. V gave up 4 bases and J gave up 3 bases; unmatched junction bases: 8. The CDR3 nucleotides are TGTGCCAGCAGCTCGACTGCAGGGGGCGTCAAAAACATTCAGTACTTC. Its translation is CASSSTAGGVKNIQYF.

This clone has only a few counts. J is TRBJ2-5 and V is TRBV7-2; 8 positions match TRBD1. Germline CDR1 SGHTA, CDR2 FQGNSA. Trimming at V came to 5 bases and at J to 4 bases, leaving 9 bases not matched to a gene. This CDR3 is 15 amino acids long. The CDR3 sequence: CASSTRQGSGETQYF. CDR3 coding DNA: TGTGCCAGCAGCACCCGACAGGGGAGTGGAGAGACCCAGTACTTC.

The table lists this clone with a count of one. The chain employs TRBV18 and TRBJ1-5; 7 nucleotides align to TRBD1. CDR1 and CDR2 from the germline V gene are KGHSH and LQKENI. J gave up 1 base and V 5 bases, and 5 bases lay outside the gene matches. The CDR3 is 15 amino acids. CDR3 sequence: CASSEDRRSNQPQHF. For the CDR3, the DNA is TGTGCCAGCTCAGAGGACAGGCGAAGCAATCAGCCCCAGCATTTT.

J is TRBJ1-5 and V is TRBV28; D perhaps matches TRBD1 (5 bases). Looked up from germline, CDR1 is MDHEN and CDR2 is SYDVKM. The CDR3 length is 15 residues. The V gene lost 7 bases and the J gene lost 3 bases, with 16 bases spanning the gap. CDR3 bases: TGTGCCAGCACCCAGGGAGGAGGGAACAATCAGCCCCAGCATTTT. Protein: CASTQGGGNNQPQHF.

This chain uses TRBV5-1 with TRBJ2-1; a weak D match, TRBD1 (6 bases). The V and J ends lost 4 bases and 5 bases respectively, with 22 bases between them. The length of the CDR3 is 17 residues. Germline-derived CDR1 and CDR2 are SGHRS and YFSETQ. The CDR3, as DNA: TGCGCCAGCAGCAATCAGGGGTGGGGGTCATATAACAATGAGCAGTTCTTC. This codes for CASSNQGWGSYNNEQFF.

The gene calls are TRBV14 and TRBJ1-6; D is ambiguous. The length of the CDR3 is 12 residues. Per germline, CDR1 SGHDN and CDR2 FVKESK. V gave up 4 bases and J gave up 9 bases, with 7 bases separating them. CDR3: CASSPGISPLHF. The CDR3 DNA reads TGTGCCAGCAGCCCCGGGATTTCACCCCTCCACTTT. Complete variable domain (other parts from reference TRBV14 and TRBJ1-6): EAGVTQFPSHSVIEKGQTVTLRCDPISGHDNLYWYRRVMGKEIKFLLHFVKESKQDESGMPNNRFLAERTGGTYSTLKVQPAELEDSGVYFCASSPGISPLHFGNGTRLTVT.

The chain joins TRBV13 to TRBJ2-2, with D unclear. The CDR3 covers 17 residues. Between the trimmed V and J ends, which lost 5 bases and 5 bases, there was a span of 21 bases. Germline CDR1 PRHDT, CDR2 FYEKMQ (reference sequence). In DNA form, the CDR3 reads TGTGCCAGCAGCCCCGATCCTGGCGCCGCACTAACCGGGGAGCTGTTTTTT. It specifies CASSPDPGAALTGELFF.

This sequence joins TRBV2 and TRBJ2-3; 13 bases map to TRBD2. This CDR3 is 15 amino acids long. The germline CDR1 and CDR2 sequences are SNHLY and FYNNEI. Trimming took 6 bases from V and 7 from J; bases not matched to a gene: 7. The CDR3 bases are TGTGCCAGCAGCTACGGACTAGCGGGAGTAAATACGCAGTATTTT. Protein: CASSYGLAGVNTQYF.

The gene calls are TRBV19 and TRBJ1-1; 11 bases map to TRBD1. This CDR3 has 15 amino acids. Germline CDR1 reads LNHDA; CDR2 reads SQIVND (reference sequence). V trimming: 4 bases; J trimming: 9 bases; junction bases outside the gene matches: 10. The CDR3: CASSRTGGSIEQAFF. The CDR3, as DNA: TGTGCCAGTAGTAGGACAGGGGGCTCAATCGAACAAGCTTTCTTT.

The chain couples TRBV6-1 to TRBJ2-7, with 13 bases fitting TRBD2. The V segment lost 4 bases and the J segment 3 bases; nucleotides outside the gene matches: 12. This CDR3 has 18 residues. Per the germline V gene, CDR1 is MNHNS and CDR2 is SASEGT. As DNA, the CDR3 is TGTGCCAGCAGTGTTCGACTAGCGGGGGGCCGGGAATTCTACGAGCAGTACTTC. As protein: CASSVRLAGGREFYEQYF.

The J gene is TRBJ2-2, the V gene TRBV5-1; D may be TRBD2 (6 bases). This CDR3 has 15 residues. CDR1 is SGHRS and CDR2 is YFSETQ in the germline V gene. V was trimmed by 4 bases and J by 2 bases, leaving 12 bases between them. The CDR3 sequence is CASSPMAGNTGELFF. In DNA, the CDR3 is TGCGCCAGCAGCCCCATGGCGGGAAACACCGGGGAGCTGTTTTTT.

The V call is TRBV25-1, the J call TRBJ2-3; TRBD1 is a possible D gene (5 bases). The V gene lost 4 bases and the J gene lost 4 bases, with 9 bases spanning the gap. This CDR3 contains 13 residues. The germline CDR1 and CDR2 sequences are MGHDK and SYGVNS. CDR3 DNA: TGTGCCAGCAGTGCGCTAGGGGCAGATACGCAGTATTTT. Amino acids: CASSALGADTQYF.

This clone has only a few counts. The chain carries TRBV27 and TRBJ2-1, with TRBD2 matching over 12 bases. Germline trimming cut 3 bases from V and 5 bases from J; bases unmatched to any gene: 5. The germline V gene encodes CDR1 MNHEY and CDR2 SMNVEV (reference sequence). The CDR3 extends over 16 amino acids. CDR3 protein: CASSFLAGGSHNEQFF. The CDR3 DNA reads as TGTGCCAGCAGTTTCCTAGCGGGGGGGTCCCACAATGAGCAGTTCTTC.

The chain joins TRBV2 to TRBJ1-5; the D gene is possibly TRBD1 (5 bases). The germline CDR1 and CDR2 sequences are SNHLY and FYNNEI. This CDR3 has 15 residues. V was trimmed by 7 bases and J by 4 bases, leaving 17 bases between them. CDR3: CASTPDSKANQPQHF. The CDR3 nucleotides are TGTGCCAGCACCCCAGACAGCAAAGCAAATCAGCCCCAGCATTTT.

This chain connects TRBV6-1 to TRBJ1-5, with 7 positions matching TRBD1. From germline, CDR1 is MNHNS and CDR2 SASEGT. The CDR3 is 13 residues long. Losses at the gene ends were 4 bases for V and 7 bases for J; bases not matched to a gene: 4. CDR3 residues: CASSATGRQPQHF. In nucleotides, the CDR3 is TGTGCCAGCAGTGCGACAGGGAGACAGCCCCAGCATTTT.

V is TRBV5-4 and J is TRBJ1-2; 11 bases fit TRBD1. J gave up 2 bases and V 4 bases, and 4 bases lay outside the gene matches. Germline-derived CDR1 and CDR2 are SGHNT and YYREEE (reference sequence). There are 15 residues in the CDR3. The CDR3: CASSLGQGVNYGYTF. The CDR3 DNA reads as TGTGCCAGCAGCCTGGGACAGGGGGTGAACTATGGCTACACCTTC.

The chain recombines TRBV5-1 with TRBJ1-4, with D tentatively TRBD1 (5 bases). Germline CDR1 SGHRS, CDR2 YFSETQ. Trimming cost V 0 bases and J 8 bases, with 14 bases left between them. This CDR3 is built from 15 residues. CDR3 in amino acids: CASSLEGTPWEKLFF. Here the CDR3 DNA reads TGCGCCAGCAGCTTGGAGGGGACTCCTTGGGAAAAACTGTTTTTT.

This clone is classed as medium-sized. CDR3 in DNA: TGTGCCAGCAGTGTCCGGGACAGGGGGAGCAATCAGCCCCAGCATTTT. Protein product: CASSVRDRGSNQPQHF. This sequence joins TRBV6-1 and TRBJ1-5; the match to TRBD1 covers 11 bases. V was clipped by 4 bases and J by 1 base; unmatched bases: 3. Germline V gene data show CDR1 as MNHNS and CDR2 as SASEGT. The CDR3 spans 16 residues.

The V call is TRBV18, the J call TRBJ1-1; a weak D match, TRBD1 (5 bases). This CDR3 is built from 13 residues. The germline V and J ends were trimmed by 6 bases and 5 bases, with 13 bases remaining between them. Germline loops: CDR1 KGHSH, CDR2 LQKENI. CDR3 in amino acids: CASSSRVDTEAFF. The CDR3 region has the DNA TGTGCCAGCTCCAGCAGGGTCGATACTGAAGCTTTCTTT.

The CDR3 reads CASINAGTGGEGYTF. CDR3 bases: TGTGCCAGCATTAACGCCGGGACAGGGGGTGAGGGCTACACCTTC. This chain connects TRBV5-4 to TRBJ1-2; 11 bases are a match to TRBD1. The CDR3 consists of 15 residues. The V gene's germline CDR1 is SGHNT and CDR2 YYREEE (reference sequence). The J segment lost 8 bases and the V segment lost 6 bases, leaving 12 bases of the junction unmatched.

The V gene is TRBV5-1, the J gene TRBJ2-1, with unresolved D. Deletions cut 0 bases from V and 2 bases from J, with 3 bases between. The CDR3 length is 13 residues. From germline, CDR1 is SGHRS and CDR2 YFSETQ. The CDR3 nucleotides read TGCGCCAGCAGCTTGGACACCTACAATGAGCAGTTCTTC. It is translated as CASSLDTYNEQFF. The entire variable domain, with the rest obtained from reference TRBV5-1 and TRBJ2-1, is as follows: KAGVTQTPRYLIKTRGQQVTLSCSPISGHRSVSWYQQTPGQGLQFLFEYFSETQRNKGNFPGRFSGRQFSNSRSEMNVSTLELGDSALYLCASSLDTYNEQFFGPGTRLTVL.

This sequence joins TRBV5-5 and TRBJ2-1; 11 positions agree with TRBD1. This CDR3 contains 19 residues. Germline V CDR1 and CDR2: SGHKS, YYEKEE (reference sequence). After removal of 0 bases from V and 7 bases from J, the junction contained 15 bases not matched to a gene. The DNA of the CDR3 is TGTGCCAGCAGCTTGGAAGTTAGTGCGGGACAGGGGGGACGGAATGAGCAGTTCTTC. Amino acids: CASSLEVSAGQGGRNEQFF.

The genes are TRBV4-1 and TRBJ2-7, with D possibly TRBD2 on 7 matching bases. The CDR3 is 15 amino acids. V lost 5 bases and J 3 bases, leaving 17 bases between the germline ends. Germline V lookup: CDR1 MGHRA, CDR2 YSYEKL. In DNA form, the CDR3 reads TGCGCCAGCAGCGAGCGGGACACTAGTAGCTACGAGCAGTACTTC. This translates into CASSERDTSSYEQYF.

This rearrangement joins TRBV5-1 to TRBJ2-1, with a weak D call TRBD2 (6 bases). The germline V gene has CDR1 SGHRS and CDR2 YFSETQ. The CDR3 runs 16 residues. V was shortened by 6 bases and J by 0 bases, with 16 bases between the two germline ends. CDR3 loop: CASTRGSSSSYNEQFF. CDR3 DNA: TGCGCCAGCACCCGGGGGAGTTCGAGCTCCTACAATGAGCAGTTCTTC. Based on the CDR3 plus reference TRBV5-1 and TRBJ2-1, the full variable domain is KAGVTQTPRYLIKTRGQQVTLSCSPISGHRSVSWYQQTPGQGLQFLFEYFSETQRNKGNFPGRFSGRQFSNSRSEMNVSTLELGDSALYLCASTRGSSSSYNEQFFGPGTRLTVL.

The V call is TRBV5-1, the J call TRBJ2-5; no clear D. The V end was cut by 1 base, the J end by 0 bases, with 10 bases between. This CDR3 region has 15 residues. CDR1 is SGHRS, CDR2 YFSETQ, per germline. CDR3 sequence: CASSLQADNQETQYF. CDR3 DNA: TGCGCCAGCAGCTTGCAGGCAGATAACCAAGAGACCCAGTACTTC.

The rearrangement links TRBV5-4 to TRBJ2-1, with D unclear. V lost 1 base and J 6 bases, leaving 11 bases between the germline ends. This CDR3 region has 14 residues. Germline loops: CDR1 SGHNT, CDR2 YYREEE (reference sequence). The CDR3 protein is CASSLLPGSNEQFF. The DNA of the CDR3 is TGTGCCAGCAGCTTGCTTCCGGGTTCCAATGAGCAGTTCTTC.

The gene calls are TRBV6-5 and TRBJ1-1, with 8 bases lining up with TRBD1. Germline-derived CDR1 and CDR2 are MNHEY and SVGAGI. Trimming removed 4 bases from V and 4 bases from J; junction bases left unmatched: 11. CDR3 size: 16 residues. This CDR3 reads CASSFSGTGRSTEAFF. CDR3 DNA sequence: TGTGCCAGCAGTTTCTCCGGGACAGGCAGGAGCACTGAAGCTTTCTTT.